This passage covers 7 T cell receptor beta chains from one sample sequenced in a study of OX40 agonist ivuxolimab in advanced cancers. Profiled with immunoSEQ multiplex PCR; TCRdb holds only in-frame clones, not every one. Found here are approximately 21,000 clones, about four fifths of them singletons; the top ten hold just over 30%. The specimen comprised CD4+ or CD8+ T cells sorted from blood, sampled in a trial of the OX40 agonist ivuxolimab. Every receptor here comes from an adult with an advanced solid tumor such as melanoma, head and neck, liver or kidney cancer.

The chain has TRBV29-1 and TRBJ2-1; D possibly uses TRBD1 or TRBD2 (5 bases each). CDR1 is SQVTM, CDR2 ANQGSEA, per germline. V dropped 4 bases and J dropped 4 bases, with 14 bases sitting between them. This CDR3 region has 14 residues. CDR3 bases: TGCAGCGTTGGTGCCGGAGGACAATACAATGAGCAGTTCTTC. Residues: CSVGAGGQYNEQFF.

The chain couples TRBV4-2 to TRBJ1-1; 10 nucleotides agree with TRBD1. This CDR3 spans 18 amino acids. Per the germline V gene, CDR1 is LGHNA and CDR2 is YNFKEQ. Trimming removed 1 base from V and 5 bases from J; junction bases left unmatched: 13. CDR3 residues: CASSQGSGGGQGETEAFF. The CDR3 DNA reads TGTGCCAGCAGCCAAGGCTCCGGGGGCGGACAGGGGGAGACTGAAGCTTTCTTT.

The count of this clone is one. V and J are TRBV11-3 and TRBJ1-5, with unresolved D. With 6 bases removed from V and 9 bases from J, the gap between germline ends came to 15 bases. CDR3 length equals 13 residues. Germline V gene data show CDR1 as SGHNT and CDR2 as YENEEA. The CDR3 sequence: CASSSEPTGPQHF. Here the CDR3 DNA reads TGTGCCAGCAGTTCTGAGCCCACGGGGCCCCAGCATTTT.

J is TRBJ1-1 and V is TRBV11-3; D remains ambiguous. This CDR3 has 15 amino acids. Per the germline V gene, CDR1 is SGHNT and CDR2 is YENEEA. Trimming cost V 3 bases and J 5 bases, with 16 bases left between them. CDR3 DNA: TGTGCCAGCAGCTTTGGTGATTACCTTGGGACTGAAGCTTTCTTT. Protein sequence: CASSFGDYLGTEAFF.

The chain is built from TRBV30 and TRBJ1-2, with D unclear. The germline V and J ends were trimmed by 5 bases and 4 bases, with 17 bases remaining between them. The CDR3 totals 14 residues. Germline CDR1 is GTSNPN and CDR2 is SVGIG (reference sequence). In DNA form, the CDR3 reads TGTGCCTGGCATCTTGGAACAACAACCTATGGCTACACCTTC. Its translation is CAWHLGTTTYGYTF.

The table lists this clone with a count of one. The V call is TRBV5-1, the J call TRBJ2-1; 8 bases are a match to TRBD2. V trimming: 4 bases; J trimming: 5 bases; junction bases outside the gene matches: 8. The V gene's germline CDR1 is SGHRS and CDR2 YFSETQ. This CDR3 has 15 amino acids. This CDR3 reads CASSPWSGSDNEQFF. The CDR3 DNA sequence: TGCGCCAGCAGCCCGTGGAGCGGGAGCGACAATGAGCAGTTCTTC.

As regards this clone: At one end, the junction sequence differs from germline, possibly due to a read error. This chain connects TRBV6-4 to TRBJ2-4; no definite D call. The germline V gene has CDR1 MRHNA and CDR2 SNTAGT. This CDR3 spans 15 amino acids. The CDR3 DNA reads as TGTGCCAGCAGCGACTCCGTTTTAGCCAAAAACATTCAGTACTTC. It yields the protein CASSDSVLAKNIQYF.